The 11 T cell receptor beta chains listed next were all sequenced from one sample in a study of T cells in Graves' hyperthyroidism and ophthalmopathy. It was RNA transcripts that yielded the amplified TCR beta CDR3 regions. A set of HTBI primers served as the primers for a first-round RT-PCR of the TCR CDR3. From the multiplex PCR reads, TCRdb called clonotypes with MiXCR, one entry per CDR3 protein. The sample lists about 200,000 distinct CDR3 sequences, under 20% occurring once. The sequenced material came from blood. The receptors shown here come from a man between 50 and 59 years old with Graves' hyperthyroidism.

This chain links TRBV18 with TRBJ1-4; no firm D call. V lost 4 bases, J lost 7 bases, and 16 bases lay in between. Germline CDR1 KGHSH, CDR2 LQKENI. CDR3 size: 15 residues. This chain's CDR3 is CASSLTFRSGEKLFF. DNA for the CDR3: TGTGCCAGCTCACTGACCTTCAGGTCGGGTGAAAAACTGTTTTTT.

This clonotype occurred a few times. The junction differs from germline at one of its ends, possibly a read error. The CDR3 region has the DNA TGTGCCAGCCGTGAACCGGGGATCATCTTTAACGGGGAGCTGTTTTTT. This encodes CASREPGIIFNGELFF. The chain recombines TRBV6-1 with TRBJ2-2, with D perhaps matching TRBD2 (5 bases). CDR1 MNHNS and CDR2 SASEGT come from the germline V gene. The CDR3 totals 16 residues.

The chain combines TRBV10-3 with TRBJ1-2; 7 positions match TRBD1. CDR3 length equals 15 residues. J gave up 5 bases and V 0 bases, and 6 bases lay outside the gene matches. Germline-derived CDR1 and CDR2 are ENHRY and SYGVKD. The DNA for the CDR3 is TGTGCCATCAGTGAGTCTAGGGGGCGAAGATATGGCTACACCTTC. This sequence encodes CAISESRGRRYGYTF.

This clonotype was counted many times. The chain carries TRBV11-3 and TRBJ2-1, with 8 positions matching TRBD2. The germline CDR1 and CDR2 sequences are SGHNT and YENEEA. The CDR3 loop spans 14 amino acids. Losses at the gene ends were 5 bases for V and 0 bases for J; bases not matched to a gene: 0. CDR3 amino acids: CASSSGSSYNEQFF. The CDR3, as DNA: TGTGCCAGCAGCAGCGGGAGCTCCTACAATGAGCAGTTCTTC.

This clonotype occurred a few times. One base away lies a much larger clone, so this may be a sequencing read error. This chain uses TRBV28 with TRBJ1-5, with 9 bases fitting TRBD1. The J call is uncertain, as TRBJ2-3 better fits the DNA end. Germline assignment: CDR1 MDHEN and CDR2 SYDVKM. The length of the CDR3 is 16 residues. The CDR3 nucleotides are TGTGCCAGCAGCTCCGGGACAGGGATCGGCAATCAGCCCCAGTATTTT. Translation gives CASSSGTGIGNQPQYF.

The V and J genes are TRBV2 and TRBJ1-2; perhaps TRBD1 as D (5 bases). This CDR3 has 16 amino acids. Trimming shortened V by 2 bases and J by 3 bases, and 16 bases separated the two germline ends. The germline gives CDR1 SNHLY, CDR2 FYNNEI. CDR3 amino acids: CASSERTRGMDYGYTF. CDR3 DNA: TGTGCCAGCAGTGAAAGGACAAGGGGCATGGACTATGGCTACACCTTC. Looking up the rest from reference TRBV2 and TRBJ1-2 gives the full variable domain: EPEVTQTPSHQVTQMGQEVILRCVPISNHLYFYWYRQILGQKVEFLVSFYNNEISEKSEIFDDQFSVERPDGSNFTLKIRSTKLEDSAMYFCASSERTRGMDYGYTFGSGTRLTVV.

The chain carries TRBV20-1 and TRBJ1-5, with TRBD1 as a possible D gene (5 bases). Germline values: CDR1 DFQATT, CDR2 SNEGSKA (reference sequence). V lost 0 bases, J lost 7 bases, and 13 bases lay in between. The CDR3 sequence is 14 residues long. CDR3 sequence reads: CSAREGGVEQPQHF. CDR3 sequence (DNA): TGCAGTGCTAGAGAGGGGGGAGTGGAACAGCCCCAGCATTTT.

This rearrangement joins TRBV14 to TRBJ2-7, with a possible D match to TRBD1 (5 bases). The germline gives CDR1 SGHDN, CDR2 FVKESK. V was shortened by 3 bases and J by 3 bases, with 15 bases between the two germline ends. The CDR3 contains 15 residues. This CDR3 reads CASSQIQAGIYEQYF. CDR3 in DNA: TGTGCCAGCAGCCAGATACAGGCAGGAATCTACGAGCAGTACTTC. Using reference TRBV14 and TRBJ2-7 for the parts outside the CDR3, the full variable domain is EAGVTQFPSHSVIEKGQTVTLRCDPISGHDNLYWYRRVMGKEIKFLLHFVKESKQDESGMPNNRFLAERTGGTYSTLKVQPAELEDSGVYFCASSQIQAGIYEQYFGPGTRLTVT.

This clonotype was seen more than once but under ten times. The J gene is TRBJ2-2, the V gene TRBV5-1; 9 bases line up with TRBD1. The CDR3 is made up of 15 amino acids. Trimming cost V 2 bases and J 4 bases; bases outside gene matches: 3. Germline CDR1 and CDR2: SGHRS and YFSETQ. The CDR3 region is CASSFLDRGTGELFF. Written as DNA, the CDR3 is TGCGCCAGCAGCTTCCTGGACAGGGGCACCGGGGAGCTGTTTTTT. Together with reference TRBV5-1 and TRBJ2-2, the CDR3 gives the full variable domain: KAGVTQTPRYLIKTRGQQVTLSCSPISGHRSVSWYQQTPGQGLQFLFEYFSETQRNKGNFPGRFSGRQFSNSRSEMNVSTLELGDSALYLCASSFLDRGTGELFFGEGSRLTVL.

This clonotype appeared many times. The J gene is TRBJ2-1, the V gene TRBV20-1; no reliable D call. CDR1 is DFQATT, CDR2 SNEGSKA, per germline (reference sequence). With 6 bases removed from V and 9 bases from J, the gap between germline ends came to 21 bases. The CDR3 has 14 amino acids. CDR3 DNA sequence: TGCAGTGCCCCCTTGCAGATCGGGTTCCCTGAGCAGTTCTTC. As protein: CSAPLQIGFPEQFF.

The chain has TRBV25-1 and TRBJ1-2; D might be TRBD1 (5 bases). V was pared by 3 bases and J by 4 bases, with 15 bases between. Germline V gene lookup returns CDR1 MGHDK and CDR2 SYGVNS. The CDR3 is 15 residues long. The DNA for the CDR3 is TGTGCCAGCAGTGACCTGGGGGGTAACGGCTATGGCTACACCTTC. Amino acid sequence: CASSDLGGNGYGYTF.